The 9 T cell receptor beta chains given below trace back to one sample, sequenced in a study of blood T cell repertoires in COVID-19 (dated by TCRdb to 2018 to 2020). The library was produced with the immunoSEQ multiplex PCR assay. This immuneACCESS table, as held by TCRdb, lists in-frame sequences with V and J called but not all clones. Of the missing ones, under half trace to an unresolved V gene in checked studies; the others have no known cause. Within this sample are some 80,000 clones, with around nine tenths of them counted one time only. Of the sample, approximately 4.4% falls within the top ten clones. The material sequenced was peripheral blood. The receptors shown here come from a man aged 45-60 years with active or convalescent COVID-19.

The chain carries TRBV19 and TRBJ2-5; 7 bases match TRBD2. Germline-derived CDR1 and CDR2 are LNHDA and SQIVND (reference sequence). CDR3 size: 15 residues. Germline trimming cut 3 bases from V and 4 bases from J; bases unmatched to any gene: 8. The CDR3 sequence: CASSIKRGPRETQYF. The CDR3 coding sequence is TGTGCCAGTAGTATTAAGCGGGGCCCTCGAGAGACCCAGTACTTC.

This chain connects TRBV28 to TRBJ1-2; 8 bases line up with TRBD1. Trimming removed 4 bases from V and 3 bases from J; junction bases left unmatched: 7. The CDR3 is 15 residues long. The germline V gene has CDR1 MDHEN and CDR2 SYDVKM. CDR3 bases: TGTGCCAGCAGTTCAGGACAGGGCTTGCACTATGGCTACACCTTC. Translation gives CASSSGQGLHYGYTF.

The rearrangement links TRBV18 to TRBJ1-1; 7 bases fit TRBD1. The CDR3 sequence is 13 residues long. The germline CDR1 and CDR2 sequences are KGHSH and LQKENI. V trimming: 4 bases; J trimming: 7 bases; junction bases outside the gene matches: 6. CDR3 coding DNA: TGTGCCAGCTCACATACAGGGGTGGATGAAGCTTTCTTT. It specifies CASSHTGVDEAFF.

V gene TRBV5-6 combines with J gene TRBJ2-7; D might be TRBD1 (6 bases). Germline CDR1 is SGHDT and CDR2 is YYEEEE. The CDR3 sequence is 12 residues long. Trimming left V 0 bases short and J 6 bases short, with 7 bases between. The CDR3 protein is CASSLGQAEQYV. CDR3 sequence (DNA): TGTGCCAGCAGCTTGGGACAGGCCGAGCAGTACGTC.

The J gene is TRBJ2-6, the V gene TRBV6-5; possible D gene TRBD2, 5 bases. Per germline, CDR1 MNHEY and CDR2 SVGAGI. V lost 5 bases and J 0 bases, leaving 8 bases between the germline ends. This CDR3 contains 15 residues. In DNA form, the CDR3 reads TGTGCCAGCAGTCGGGATCTCTCTGGGGCCAACGTCCTGACTTTC. This gives the protein CASSRDLSGANVLTF.

The chain couples TRBV24-1 to TRBJ1-2, with TRBD1 identical over 8 bases. Germline V gene sequence: CDR1 KGHDR, CDR2 SFDVKD. The V and J ends lost 3 bases and 4 bases, in that order; junction bases with no gene match: 3. The CDR3 is 14 amino acids. The CDR3 spells CATSDETGVYGYTF. DNA for the CDR3: TGTGCCACCAGTGATGAGACAGGGGTCTATGGCTACACCTTC.

This rearrangement joins TRBV14 to TRBJ2-3; 11 nucleotides agree with TRBD2. Germline V CDR1 and CDR2: SGHDN, FVKESK. This CDR3 spans 15 amino acids. V shed 2 bases and J 3 bases; nucleotides not matched to a gene: 1. The chain's CDR3 is CASSQLAGGTDTQYF. In DNA form, the CDR3 reads TGTGCCAGCAGCCAACTAGCGGGGGGTACAGATACGCAGTATTTT. Full variable domain (outside the CDR3, taken from reference TRBV14 and TRBJ2-3): EAGVTQFPSHSVIEKGQTVTLRCDPISGHDNLYWYRRVMGKEIKFLLHFVKESKQDESGMPNNRFLAERTGGTYSTLKVQPAELEDSGVYFCASSQLAGGTDTQYFGPGTRLTVL.

The chain recombines TRBV30 with TRBJ1-4; TRBD1 matches at 12 bases. The germline gives CDR1 GTSNPN, CDR2 SVGIG (reference sequence). The V gene end was trimmed by 0 bases and the J gene end by 5 bases; junction bases not matched to a gene: 13. CDR3 length: 19 amino acids. CDR3 in amino acids: CAWSVRPGQGAEWNEKLFF. As DNA, the CDR3 is TGTGCCTGGAGTGTAAGGCCGGGACAGGGGGCCGAATGGAATGAAAAACTGTTTTTT.

This chain links TRBV7-2 with TRBJ2-5; 8 nucleotides line up with TRBD1. Germline loops: CDR1 SGHTA, CDR2 FQGNSA. The CDR3 is 14 amino acids. V shed 3 bases, J shed 5 bases, and the junction held 5 bases outside the gene matches. CDR3 bases: TGTGCCAGCAGCTTGTCAGGGGGCTGGGAGACCCAGTACTTC. It encodes CASSLSGGWETQYF.